The T cell receptor beta chain under discussion was sequenced for a study of T cell repertoires in cytomegalovirus infection. The wider study: Newly reported HLA-C-restricted and thoroughly characterized HLA-B-restricted CMV epitopes were employed. Indications of both CMV infection and matching HLA type were provided by public TCR beta signatures.

Germline values: CDR1 SGHVS, CDR2 FQNEAQ. Trimming took 5 bases from V and 14 from J; bases not matched to a gene: 11. The CDR3 extends over 13 amino acids. This clonotype was seen ten or more times. The antigen remains undetermined. Using its own MiXCR run on the reads, TCRdb lists one record per CDR3 protein. The sample gives about 830,000 distinct CDR3 sequences, 30% to 35% of which show up once; around 12% is in the top ten. Study-level results: Ex vivo, HLA-C-restricted CMV-specific TCR beta clonotypes prevailed over the rest of the response. Using cumulative public TCR beta family frequency, the authors identified those who carried CMV together with the relevant HLA.

The sample here was cultured CD8+ T cells from PBMCs, taken from culture after CMV antigen stimulation. V gene TRBV7-8 combines with J gene TRBJ2-1; 8 nucleotides agree with TRBD1. This sequence originates from a human donor in good health (CMV status not recorded). Some clones in this sample may be carry-over from other donors' samples. Written as DNA, the CDR3 is TGTGCCAGCAGCCCTCTGGTCCAGGGACAGGAGTTCTTC. Translating gives CASSPLVQGQEFF.